This is a list of T cell receptor beta chains from one sample in a study of post-analysis software for immune sequencing data. TCRdb fed the PCR reads into MiXCR, producing one record per CDR3 protein. The sample has roughly 150,000 distinct CDR3 sequences, roughly 34% seen once; the top ten hold under 30%. Here the sequenced sample was blood, taken after autologous hematopoietic stem cell transplantation. These receptor sequences come from a girl aged 10-17 years with multiple sclerosis. Both conserved end residues are part of each CDR3. The D gene is left open where the match is weak. Only part of the rows carry a size: once, few, many, or a class if the clone is expanded.

clone size	V gene	D gene	J gene	CDR3 protein	CDR3 DNA
-	TRBV20-1	-	TRBJ2-7	CSAIHNDAYEQYF	TGCAGTGCTATCCACAACGACGCCTACGAGCAGTACTTC
once	TRBV9	TRBD2	TRBJ2-3	CASSGGGGGIDTQYF	TGTGCCAGCAGCGGCGGCGGGGGAGGGATAGATACGCAGTATTTT
-	TRBV28	-	TRBJ2-5	CASSLGSRAGHPQETQYF	TGTGCCAGCAGTTTGGGGAGTCGAGCGGGACACCCTCAAGAGACCCAGTACTTC
-	TRBV19	TRBD2	TRBJ2-7	CASAPLAGGPYEQYF	TGTGCCTCCGCCCCCCTAGCGGGAGGCCCCTACGAGCAGTACTTC
-	TRBV6-5	TRBD1	TRBJ1-4	CASSWGQLNEKLFF	TGTGCCAGCAGTTGGGGACAGCTTAATGAAAAACTGTTTTTT
many	TRBV20-1	TRBD2	TRBJ2-3	CSANAVLPSGGDTQYF	TGCAGTGCCAATGCCGTACTCCCTAGCGGTGGAGATACGCAGTATTTT
few	TRBV13	TRBD1	TRBJ1-1	CASSLGTGVSTEAFF	TGTGCCAGCAGCTTAGGGACAGGGGTGAGCACTGAAGCTTTCTTT
-	TRBV7-2	-	TRBJ2-5	CASSRAGRQETQYF	TGTGCCAGCAGCCGAGCGGGCAGACAAGAGACCCAGTACTTC
few	TRBV7-9	-	TRBJ2-7	CASSLTVGTYEQYF	TGTGCCAGCAGCTTAACGGTCGGTACCTACGAGCAGTACTTC
many	TRBV28	TRBD1	TRBJ2-7	CASGYIQGQGMYF	TGTGCCAGCGGCTATATTCAGGGACAGGGAATGTACTTC
-	TRBV20-1	TRBD1	TRBJ1-6	CSALETGSSYNSPLHF	TGCAGTGCCTTAGAGACAGGGAGCTCCTATAATTCACCCCTCCACTTT
-	TRBV7-9	TRBD1	TRBJ1-2	CASSPRDRVQGYTF	TGTGCCAGCAGCCCCCGAGACAGGGTACAAGGCTACACCTTC
once	TRBV10-3	-	TRBJ2-1	CAIKSGTNEENEQFF	TGTGCCATCAAATCCGGGACAAATGAGGAAAATGAGCAGTTCTTC
few	TRBV4-2	TRBD2	TRBJ2-1	CASSQEVAGDHEQFF	TGTGCCAGCAGCCAAGAGGTAGCGGGAGATCATGAGCAGTTCTTC
-	TRBV20-1	-	TRBJ2-6	CSAKKNRVGANVLTF	TGCAGTGCTAAGAAGAACAGGGTTGGGGCCAACGTCCTGACTTTC
-	TRBV20-1	TRBD1	TRBJ2-7	CSASASGQGIGEQYF	TGCAGTGCTAGCGCCTCGGGACAGGGTATCGGCGAGCAGTACTTC
few	TRBV6-1	-	TRBJ2-7	CASSEPGRYPSYEQYF	TGTGCCAGCAGTGAACCTGGGAGGTACCCGTCCTACGAGCAGTACTTC
-	TRBV20-1	TRBD2	TRBJ2-7	CSATSYLGGNREQYF	TGCAGTGCTACCTCCTATCTCGGGGGGAACCGCGAGCAGTACTTC
few	TRBV28	-	TRBJ2-1	CASSPQGSYNEQFF	TGTGCCAGCAGTCCTCAGGGATCCTACAATGAGCAGTTCTTC
many	TRBV6-2/TRBV6-3	-	TRBJ2-5	CASSYSAGQWAQETQYF	TGTGCCAGCAGTTACTCCGCCGGACAATGGGCCCAAGAGACCCAGTACTTC
-	TRBV10-3	TRBD2	TRBJ2-1	CAISGGLGALSSYNEQFF	TGTGCCATCAGTGGGGGACTAGGAGCCCTAAGCTCCTACAATGAGCAGTTCTTC